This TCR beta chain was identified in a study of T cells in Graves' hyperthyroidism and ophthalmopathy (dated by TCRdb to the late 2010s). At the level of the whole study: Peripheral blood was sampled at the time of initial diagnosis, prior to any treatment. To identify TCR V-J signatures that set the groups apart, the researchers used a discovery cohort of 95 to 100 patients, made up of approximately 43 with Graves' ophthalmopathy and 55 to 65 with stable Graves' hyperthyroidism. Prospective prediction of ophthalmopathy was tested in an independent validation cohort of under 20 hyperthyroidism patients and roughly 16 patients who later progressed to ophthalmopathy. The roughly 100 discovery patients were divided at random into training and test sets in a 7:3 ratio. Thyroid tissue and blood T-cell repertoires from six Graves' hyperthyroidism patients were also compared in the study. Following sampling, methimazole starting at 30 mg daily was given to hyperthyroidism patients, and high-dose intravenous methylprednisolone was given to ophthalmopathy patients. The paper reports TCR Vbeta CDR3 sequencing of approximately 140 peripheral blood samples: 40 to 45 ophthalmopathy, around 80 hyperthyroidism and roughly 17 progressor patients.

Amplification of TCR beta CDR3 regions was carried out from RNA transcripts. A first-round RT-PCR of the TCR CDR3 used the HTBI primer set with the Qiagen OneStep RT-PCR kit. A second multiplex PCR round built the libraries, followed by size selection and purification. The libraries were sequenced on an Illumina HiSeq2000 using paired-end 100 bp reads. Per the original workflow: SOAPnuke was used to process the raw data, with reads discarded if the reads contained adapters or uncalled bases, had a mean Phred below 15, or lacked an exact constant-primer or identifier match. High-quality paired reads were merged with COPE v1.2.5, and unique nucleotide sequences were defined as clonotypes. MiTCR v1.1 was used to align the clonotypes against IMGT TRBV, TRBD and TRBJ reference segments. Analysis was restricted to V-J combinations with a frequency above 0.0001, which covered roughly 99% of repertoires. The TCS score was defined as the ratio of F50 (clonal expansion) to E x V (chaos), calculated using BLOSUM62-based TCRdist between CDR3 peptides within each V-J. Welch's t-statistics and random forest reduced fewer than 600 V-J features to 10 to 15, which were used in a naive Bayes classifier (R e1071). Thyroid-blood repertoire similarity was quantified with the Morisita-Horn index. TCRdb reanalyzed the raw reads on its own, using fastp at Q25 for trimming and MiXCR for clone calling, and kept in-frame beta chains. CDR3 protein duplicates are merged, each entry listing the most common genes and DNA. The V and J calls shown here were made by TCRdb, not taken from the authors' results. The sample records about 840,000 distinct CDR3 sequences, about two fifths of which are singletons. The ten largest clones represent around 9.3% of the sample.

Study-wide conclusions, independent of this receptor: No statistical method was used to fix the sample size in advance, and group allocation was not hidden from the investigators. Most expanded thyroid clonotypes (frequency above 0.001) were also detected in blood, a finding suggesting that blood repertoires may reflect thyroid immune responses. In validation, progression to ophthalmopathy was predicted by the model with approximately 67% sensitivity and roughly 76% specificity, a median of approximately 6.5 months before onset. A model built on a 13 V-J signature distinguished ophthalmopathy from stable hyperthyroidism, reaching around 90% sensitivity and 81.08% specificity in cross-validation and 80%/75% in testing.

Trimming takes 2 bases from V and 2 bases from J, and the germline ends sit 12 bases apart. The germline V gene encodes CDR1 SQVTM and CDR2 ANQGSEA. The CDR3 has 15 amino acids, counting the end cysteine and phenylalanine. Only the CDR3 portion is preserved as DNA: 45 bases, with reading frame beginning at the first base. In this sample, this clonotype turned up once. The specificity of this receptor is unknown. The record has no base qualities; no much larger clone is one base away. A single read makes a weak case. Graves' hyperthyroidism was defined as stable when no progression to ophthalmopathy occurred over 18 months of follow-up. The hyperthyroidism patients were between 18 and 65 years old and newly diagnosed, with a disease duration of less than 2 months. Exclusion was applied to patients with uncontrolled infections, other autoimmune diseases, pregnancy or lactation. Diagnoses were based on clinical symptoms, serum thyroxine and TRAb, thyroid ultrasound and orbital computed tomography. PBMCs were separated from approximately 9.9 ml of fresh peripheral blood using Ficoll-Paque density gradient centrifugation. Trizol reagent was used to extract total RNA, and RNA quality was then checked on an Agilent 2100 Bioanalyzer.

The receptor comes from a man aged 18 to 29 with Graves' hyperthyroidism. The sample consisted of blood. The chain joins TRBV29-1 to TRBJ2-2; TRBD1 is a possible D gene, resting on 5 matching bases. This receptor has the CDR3 CSVEIRGGNTGELFF. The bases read TGCAGCGTTGAAATAAGGGGCGGAAACACCGGGGAGCTGTTTTTT.